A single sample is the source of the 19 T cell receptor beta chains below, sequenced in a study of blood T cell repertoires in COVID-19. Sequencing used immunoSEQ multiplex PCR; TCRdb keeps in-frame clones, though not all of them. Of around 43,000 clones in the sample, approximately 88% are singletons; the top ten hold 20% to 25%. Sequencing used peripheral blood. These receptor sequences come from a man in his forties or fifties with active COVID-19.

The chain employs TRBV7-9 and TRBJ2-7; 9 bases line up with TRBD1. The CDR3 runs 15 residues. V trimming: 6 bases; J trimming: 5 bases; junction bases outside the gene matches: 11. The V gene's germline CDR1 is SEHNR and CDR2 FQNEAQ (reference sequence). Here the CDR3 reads CASRSFGTGFDEQYF. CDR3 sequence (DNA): TGTGCCAGCAGATCTTTTGGGACAGGGTTCGACGAGCAGTACTTC.

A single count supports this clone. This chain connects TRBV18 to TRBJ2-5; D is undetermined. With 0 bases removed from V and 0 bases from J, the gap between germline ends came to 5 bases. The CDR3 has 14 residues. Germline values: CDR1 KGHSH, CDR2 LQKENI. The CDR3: CASSPPADQETQYF. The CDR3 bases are TGTGCCAGCTCACCACCGGCAGACCAAGAGACCCAGTACTTC.

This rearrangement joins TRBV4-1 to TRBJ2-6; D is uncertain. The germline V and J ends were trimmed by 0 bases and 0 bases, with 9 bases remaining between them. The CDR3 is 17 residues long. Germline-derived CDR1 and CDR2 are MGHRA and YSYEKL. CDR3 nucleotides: TGCGCCAGCAGCCAAGAGGGCATAACCTCTGGGGCCAACGTCCTGACTTTC. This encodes CASSQEGITSGANVLTF.

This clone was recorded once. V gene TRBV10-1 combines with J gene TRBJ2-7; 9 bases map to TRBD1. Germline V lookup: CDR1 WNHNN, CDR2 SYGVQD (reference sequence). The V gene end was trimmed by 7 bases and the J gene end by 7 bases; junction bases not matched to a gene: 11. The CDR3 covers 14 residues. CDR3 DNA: TGCGCCAGCAATTACGGGACAGGGCCCCCAGAGCAGTACTTC. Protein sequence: CASNYGTGPPEQYF.

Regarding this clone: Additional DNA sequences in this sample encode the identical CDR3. This CDR3 reads CASSLRSSSYNEQFF. CDR3 nucleotide sequence: TGTGCCAGCAGCTTAAGATCTAGCTCCTACAATGAGCAGTTCTTC. V and J are TRBV7-9 and TRBJ2-1; D remains ambiguous. The V gene's germline CDR1 is SEHNR and CDR2 FQNEAQ (reference sequence). The CDR3 runs to 15 residues. Trimming left V 2 bases short and J 0 bases short, with 8 bases between.

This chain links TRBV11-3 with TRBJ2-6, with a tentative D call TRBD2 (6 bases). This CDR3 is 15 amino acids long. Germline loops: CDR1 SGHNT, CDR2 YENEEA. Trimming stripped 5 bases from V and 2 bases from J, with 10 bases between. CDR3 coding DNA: TGTGCCAGCAGCCTTGCGGGGACTGGGGCCAACGTCCTGACTTTC. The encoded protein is CASSLAGTGANVLTF. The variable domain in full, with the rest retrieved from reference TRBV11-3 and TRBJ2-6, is EAGVVQSPRYKIIEKKQPVAFWCNPISGHNTLYWYLQNLGQGPELLIRYENEEAVDDSQLPKDRFSAERLKGVDSTLKIQPAELGDSAVYLCASSLAGTGANVLTFGAGSRLTVL.

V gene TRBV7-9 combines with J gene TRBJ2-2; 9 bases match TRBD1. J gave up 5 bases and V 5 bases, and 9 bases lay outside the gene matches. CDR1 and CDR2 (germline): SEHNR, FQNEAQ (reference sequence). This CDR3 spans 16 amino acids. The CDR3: CASSRTGTGITGELFF. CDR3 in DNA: TGTGCCAGCAGCAGAACCGGGACAGGGATAACCGGGGAGCTGTTTTTT.

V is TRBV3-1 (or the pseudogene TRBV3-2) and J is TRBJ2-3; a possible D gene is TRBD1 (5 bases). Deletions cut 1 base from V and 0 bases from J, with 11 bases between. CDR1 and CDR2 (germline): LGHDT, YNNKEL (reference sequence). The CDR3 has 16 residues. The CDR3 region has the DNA TGTGCCAGCAGCCAAGTAGGGGCAGCTAGCACAGATACGCAGTATTTT. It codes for CASSQVGAASTDTQYF.

The CDR3 coding sequence is TGTGCCAGCAGTTATGACAGGGGGGAGACCCAGTACTTC. Translation gives CASSYDRGETQYF. V gene TRBV27 combines with J gene TRBJ2-5, with 9 nucleotides matching TRBD1. Germline values: CDR1 MNHEY, CDR2 SMNVEV (reference sequence). The trim removed 4 bases at V and 5 bases at J, leaving 2 bases unmatched. There are 13 residues in the CDR3.

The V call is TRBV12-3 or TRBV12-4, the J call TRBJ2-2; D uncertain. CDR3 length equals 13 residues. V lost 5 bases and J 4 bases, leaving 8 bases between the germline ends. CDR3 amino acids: CASSLYSTGELFF. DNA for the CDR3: TGTGCCAGCAGTCTCTACAGCACCGGGGAGCTGTTTTTT.

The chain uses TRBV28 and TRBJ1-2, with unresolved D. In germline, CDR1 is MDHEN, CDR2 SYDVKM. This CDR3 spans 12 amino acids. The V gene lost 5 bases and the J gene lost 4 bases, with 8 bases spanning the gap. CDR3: CASSPDTYGYTF. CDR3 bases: TGTGCCAGCAGTCCTGACACCTATGGCTACACCTTC.

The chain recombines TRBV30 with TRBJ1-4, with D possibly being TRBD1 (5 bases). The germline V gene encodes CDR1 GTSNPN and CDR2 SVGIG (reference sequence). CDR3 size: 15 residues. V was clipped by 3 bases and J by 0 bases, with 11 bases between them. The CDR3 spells CAWRHRQPTNEKLFF. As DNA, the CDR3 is TGTGCCTGGAGACATAGACAGCCAACTAATGAAAAACTGTTTTTT.

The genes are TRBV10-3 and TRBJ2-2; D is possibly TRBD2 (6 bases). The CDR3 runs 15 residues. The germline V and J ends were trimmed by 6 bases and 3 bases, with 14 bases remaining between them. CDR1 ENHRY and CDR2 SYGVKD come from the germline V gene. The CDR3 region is CAISPTTGDTGELFF. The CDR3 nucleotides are TGTGCCATCAGCCCGACTACGGGGGACACCGGGGAGCTGTTTTTT.

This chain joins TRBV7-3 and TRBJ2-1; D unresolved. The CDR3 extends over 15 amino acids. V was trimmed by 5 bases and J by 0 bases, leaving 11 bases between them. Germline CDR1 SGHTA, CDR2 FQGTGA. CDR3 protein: CASSRTFGSYNEQFF. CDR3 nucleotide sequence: TGTGCCAGCAGCCGAACCTTCGGCTCCTACAATGAGCAGTTCTTC.

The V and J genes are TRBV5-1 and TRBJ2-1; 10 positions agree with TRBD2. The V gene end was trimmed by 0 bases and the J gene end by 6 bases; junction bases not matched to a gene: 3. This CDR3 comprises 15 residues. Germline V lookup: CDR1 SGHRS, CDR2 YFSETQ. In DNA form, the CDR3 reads TGCGCCAGCAGCTTGGGGGTAGCGGGAGGCAATGAGCAGTTCTTC. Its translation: CASSLGVAGGNEQFF.

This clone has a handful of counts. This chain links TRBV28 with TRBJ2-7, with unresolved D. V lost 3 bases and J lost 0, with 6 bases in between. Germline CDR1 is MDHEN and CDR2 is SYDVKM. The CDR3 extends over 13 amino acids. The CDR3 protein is CASSLVSSYEQYF. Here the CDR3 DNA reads TGTGCCAGCAGTTTGGTCAGCTCCTACGAGCAGTACTTC.

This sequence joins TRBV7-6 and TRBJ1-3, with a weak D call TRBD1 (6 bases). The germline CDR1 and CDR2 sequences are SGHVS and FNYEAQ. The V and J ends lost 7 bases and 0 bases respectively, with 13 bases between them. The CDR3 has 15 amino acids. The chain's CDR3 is CASTRDTSSGNTIYF. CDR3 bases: TGTGCCAGCACAAGGGACACCTCCTCTGGAAACACCATATATTTT.

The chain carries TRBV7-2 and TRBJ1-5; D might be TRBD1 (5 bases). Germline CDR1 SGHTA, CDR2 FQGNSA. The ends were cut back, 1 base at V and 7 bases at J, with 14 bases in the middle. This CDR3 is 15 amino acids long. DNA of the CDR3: TGTGCCAGCAGCTTAGAGTCAGGGTCAGGGCAGCCCCAGCATTTT. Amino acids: CASSLESGSGQPQHF.

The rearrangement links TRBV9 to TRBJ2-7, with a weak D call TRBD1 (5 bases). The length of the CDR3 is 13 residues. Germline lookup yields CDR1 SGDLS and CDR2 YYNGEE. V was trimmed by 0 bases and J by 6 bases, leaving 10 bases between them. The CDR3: CASSVAATAEQYF. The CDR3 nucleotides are TGTGCCAGCAGCGTAGCGGCGACAGCCGAGCAGTACTTC. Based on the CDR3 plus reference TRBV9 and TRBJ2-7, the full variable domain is DSGVTQTPKHLITATGQRVTLRCSPRSGDLSVYWYQQSLDQGLQFLIQYYNGEERAKGNILERFSAQQFPDLHSELNLSSLELGDSALYFCASSVAATAEQYFGPGTRLTVT.